These T cell receptor beta chains were read from a single sample in a study of shared clonotypes between healthy human individuals. TCRdb's copy holds only in-frame clones and misses some; the assay was immunoSEQ multiplex PCR. The data hold about 1.1 million clones, with about 84% observed a single time. The sample consisted of memory CD4+ T cells from PBMCs. The origin of the receptors is a man aged 18 to 35 in good health. Some clones in this sample may be carry-over from other donors' samples. The CDR3 runs from the conserved cysteine through the conserved F or W. The D gene is left open where the match is weak. Clone sizes are given selectively: once, few, many, or a class where the clone is expanded.

V,D,J,size,DNA,CDR3
TRBV9,.,TRBJ2-5,.,TGTGCCAGCAGCGTACGGCAGGGGGGCGTGGAGACCCAGTACTTC,CASSVRQGGVETQYF
TRBV10-3,.,TRBJ2-3,.,TGTGCCATCAGTAGGTTACACAGCACAGATACGCAGTATTTT,CAISRLHSTDTQYF
TRBV6-6,.,TRBJ2-2,.,TGTGCCAGCAGTTACGGTGGGGACGGGGAGCTGTTTTTT,CASSYGGDGELFF
TRBV9,.,TRBJ2-5,.,TGTGCCAGCAGCGCCGCAGGCGGGACCCAAGAGACCCAGTACTTC,CASSAAGGTQETQYF
TRBV7-9,.,TRBJ1-2,once,TGTGCCAGCAGCCTAAGGGGAACAGATGGCTACACCTTC,CASSLRGTDGYTF
TRBV2,TRBD1,TRBJ1-2,few,TGTGCCAGCAGTGGTAGGGGACAGCCCTATGGCTACACCTTC,CASSGRGQPYGYTF
TRBV6-6,.,TRBJ1-1,many,TGTGCCACGGCCCGGGGGACGGGGAACACTGAAGCTTTCTTT,CATARGTGNTEAFF
TRBV28,.,TRBJ1-3,.,TGTGCCAGCAGTTCTTTGACTAGGACGAGGGACACCATATATTTT,CASSSLTRTRDTIYF
TRBV9,.,TRBJ2-3,.,TGTGCCAGCAGCAGGGGGGGCACTACCACAGATACGCAGTATTTT,CASSRGGTTTDTQYF
TRBV4-1,TRBD2,TRBJ2-3,.,TGCGCCAGCAGCCACGATCCGGGGACTAGCGGGACGGTGAAGTTT,CASSHDPGTSGTVKF
TRBV7-8,TRBD2,TRBJ2-7,.,TGTGCCAGCAGCGTCATAAGCGGGAGGGCCTCCTACGAGCAGTACTTC,CASSVISGRASYEQYF
TRBV6-5,.,TRBJ2-7,.,TGTGCCAGCTCGGTTGGCTACGAGCAGTACTTC,CASSVGYEQYF
TRBV5-1,TRBD1,TRBJ2-7,.,TGCGCCAGCAGCAATGACAGGGGCGAGTACGAGCAGTACTTC,CASSNDRGEYEQYF
TRBV7-9,TRBD2,TRBJ2-2,once,TGTGCCAGCAGCTTAAGGCTAGCGGGAAACGCCGGGGAGCTGTTTTTT,CASSLRLAGNAGELFF
TRBV6-5,TRBD2,TRBJ2-7,.,TGTGCCAGCAGTCGAGCGGGAGGTACCTACGAGCAGTACTTC,CASSRAGGTYEQYF
TRBV4-3,TRBD1,TRBJ1-2,few,TGCGCCAGCAGCCAAGAACAGGGGACAAACTCCTATGGCTACACCTTC,CASSQEQGTNSYGYTF
TRBV4-3,TRBD2,TRBJ2-1,.,TGCGCCAGCAGCCCTGTCCGGGGGGTAGAGTTCTTC,CASSPVRGVEFF
TRBV7-6,.,TRBJ1-1,.,TGTGCCAGCAGCTTAGCGGCGAGAAGCGGTACTGAAGCTTTCTTT,CASSLAARSGTEAFF
TRBV5-4,.,TRBJ1-3,.,TGTGCCAGCAGCTCCGACAGGAGGGACGCCATATATTTT,CASSSDRRDAIYF
TRBV5-6,.,TRBJ2-7,.,TGTGCCAGCAGCTTGGGGGACAACGGATTCGCCTACGAGCAGTACTTC,CASSLGDNGFAYEQYF
TRBV21-1,.,TRBJ1-2,many,TGTGCCAGCAGCGCAGGGGGGGACACCTTC,CASSAGGDTF
TRBV4-1,.,TRBJ1-4,.,TGCGCCAGCAGCCAAGACGGGGGGTTTTCCCGAAAACTGTTTTTT,CASSQDGGFSRKLFF
TRBV28,.,TRBJ1-1,many,TGTGCCAGCAGTTCCACAGGCTTGAACACTGAAGCTTTCTTT,CASSSTGLNTEAFF
TRBV11-2,TRBD1,TRBJ2-5,.,TGTGCCAGCAGCTTCGCTAGTCAGGGGGCGACGGAGACCCAGTACTTC,CASSFASQGATETQYF
TRBV2,.,TRBJ2-7,.,TGTGCCAGCAGTGAAGTTGACAGTCGTTCTGCCGAGCAGTACTTC,CASSEVDSRSAEQYF
TRBV4-2,.,TRBJ2-5,.,TGTGCCAGCAGCCCAGCGAGCCGAGAGGAGACCCAGTACTTC,CASSPASREETQYF
TRBV19,TRBD1,TRBJ1-1,.,TGTGCCAGTAGTACCGGGGTCCCAGGGGGGACTGAAGCTTTCTTT,CASSTGVPGGTEAFF
TRBV5-4,TRBD1,TRBJ2-7,.,TGTGCCAGCAGCTTGCCAGGGGGTTCATACGAGCAGTACTTC,CASSLPGGSYEQYF
TRBV5-4,.,TRBJ1-1,.,TGTGCCAGCAGCCGGGCCCGATATTCTAACACTGAAGCTTTCTTT,CASSRARYSNTEAFF
TRBV5-7,.,TRBJ2-5,.,TGTGCCAGCAGCACCCCTCTACGGTCAGGCGAGACTCAGTACTTC,CASSTPLRSGETQYF
TRBV19,.,TRBJ2-1,.,TGTGCCAGTAGTTCCCCCGGACTCGTAACCTACAATGAGCAGTTCTTC,CASSSPGLVTYNEQFF
TRBV6-6,.,TRBJ1-2,.,TGTGCCAGCAGTTACTCGAGGGGGGGTAGGGATGGCTACACCTTC,CASSYSRGGRDGYTF
TRBV5-1,.,TRBJ2-7,.,TGCGCCAGCAGCTCGGGTGGTACTAGCTCCTACGAGCAGTACTTC,CASSSGGTSSYEQYF
TRBV6-6,.,TRBJ1-5,.,TGTGCCAGCAGTTATTCAGGCGGTTATCAGCCCCAGCATTTT,CASSYSGGYQPQHF
TRBV5-1,TRBD1,TRBJ1-1,.,TGCGCCAGCAGCGCACAGGGGGCGGGCCCCACTGAAGCTTTCTTT,CASSAQGAGPTEAFF
TRBV27,.,TRBJ1-1,.,TGTGCCAGCAGGTCAATAGGCGGGGCGTCTGAAGCTTTCTTT,CASRSIGGASEAFF
TRBV29-1,TRBD1,TRBJ2-1,.,TGCAGCGTTTTATCGACAGGGGCCAGGTCCTCCTACAATGAGCAGTTCTTC,CSVLSTGARSSYNEQFF
TRBV9,TRBD1,TRBJ2-5,many,TGTGCCAGCAGCTTCGGGACAGCACAAGAGACCCAGTACTTC,CASSFGTAQETQYF
TRBV7-3,.,TRBJ2-3,many,TGTGCCAGCACAAACGGAGATACGCAGTATTTT,CASTNGDTQYF
TRBV10-2,TRBD1,TRBJ1-2,few,TGCGCCAGCAGCAAATCAGGGGGCGCAAACTATGGCTACACCTTC,CASSKSGGANYGYTF
TRBV14,TRBD1,TRBJ1-1,.,TGTGCCAGCAGCCAAGGGGACAGGGGCGGAGCTTTCTTT,CASSQGDRGGAFF
TRBV28,.,TRBJ2-3,.,TGTGCCAGCACCCCCCCCATGCTCGGGTTTAGCACGGATACGCAGTATTTT,CASTPPMLGFSTDTQYF
TRBV6-1,.,TRBJ2-3,few,TGTGCCAGCAGTGAAGTACGGGGGGCCACAGATACGCAGTATTTT,CASSEVRGATDTQYF
TRBV9,.,TRBJ1-2,few,TGTGCCAGCAGCGTATTCGGTCGGGCTAACTATGGCTACACCTTC,CASSVFGRANYGYTF
TRBV19,.,TRBJ1-1,.,TGTGCCAGTAGATGGGACCGCGCTGTGAACACTGAAGCTTTCTTT,CASRWDRAVNTEAFF
TRBV5-1,.,TRBJ2-1,.,TGCGCCAGCAGCTATTGGCGGGAAAGTGGCAATGAGCAGTTCTTC,CASSYWRESGNEQFF
TRBV19,TRBD1,TRBJ1-2,.,TGTGCCACCTCGTGGGAGGGGGCGAGAGCTAACTATGGCTACACCTTC,CATSWEGARANYGYTF
TRBV7-2,.,TRBJ1-1,.,TGTGCCAGCAGCCGAACCTGGACGTTGAACACTGAAGCTTTCTTT,CASSRTWTLNTEAFF
TRBV11-2,.,TRBJ2-2,.,TGTGCCAGCAGCTTAGACCCCGCGAACACCGGGGAGCTGTTTTTT,CASSLDPANTGELFF
TRBV5-4,TRBD1,TRBJ2-7,once,TGTGCCAGCAGCAGAGGACAGGGGACCTACGAGCAGTACTTC,CASSRGQGTYEQYF